This T cell receptor beta chain came from a study of blood T cell repertoires in COVID-19. Looked up from germline, CDR1 is MNHEY and CDR2 is SVGAGI. V was cut by 5 bases and J by 7 bases, with 9 bases left in between. The CDR3 has 13 amino acids. Original handling: Quantification of nucleated cells was approximated via reference gene primer amplification. The table came from immunoSEQ multiplex PCR; TCRdb's copy has only in-frame clones and leaves some out. The V and J calls and clone size were taken over from that table, and D and trimming were inferred from the DNA. Here the sample spans under 150,000 clones, just under 90% being singletons.

The sequencing sample was made of peripheral blood. The receptor's source is a woman aged 45-65 years with acute or convalescent COVID-19. V is TRBV6-5 and J is TRBJ1-6; TRBD1 is a possible D gene (6 bases). DNA of the CDR3: TGTGCCAGCAGTCCAACAGGGAATTCACCCCTCCACTTT. It is translated as CASSPTGNSPLHF.